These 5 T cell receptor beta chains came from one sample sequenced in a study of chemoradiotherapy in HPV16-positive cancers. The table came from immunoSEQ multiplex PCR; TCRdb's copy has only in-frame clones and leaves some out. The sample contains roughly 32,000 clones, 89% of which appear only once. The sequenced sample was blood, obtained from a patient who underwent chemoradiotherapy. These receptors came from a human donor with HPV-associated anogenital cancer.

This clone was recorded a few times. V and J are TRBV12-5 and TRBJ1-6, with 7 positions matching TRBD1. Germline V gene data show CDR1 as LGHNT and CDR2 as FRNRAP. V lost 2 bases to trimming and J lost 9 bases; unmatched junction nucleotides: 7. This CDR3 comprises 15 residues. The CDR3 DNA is TGTGCTAGTGGTTTGCTCGGGACAGTAAGTTCACCCCTCCACTTT. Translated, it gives CASGLLGTVSSPLHF.

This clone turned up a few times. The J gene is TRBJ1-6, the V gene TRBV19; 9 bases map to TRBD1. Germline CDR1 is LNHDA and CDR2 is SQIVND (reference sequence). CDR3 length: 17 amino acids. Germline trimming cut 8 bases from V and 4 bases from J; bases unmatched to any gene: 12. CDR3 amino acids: CASGTFRTGAYNSPLHF. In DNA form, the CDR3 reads TGTGCCAGTGGCACCTTTAGGACAGGGGCATATAATTCACCCCTCCACTTT.

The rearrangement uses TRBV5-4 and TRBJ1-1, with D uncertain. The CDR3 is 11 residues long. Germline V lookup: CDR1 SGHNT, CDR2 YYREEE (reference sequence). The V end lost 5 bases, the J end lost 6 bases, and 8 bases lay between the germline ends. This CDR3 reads CASRSGPEAFF. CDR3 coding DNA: TGTGCCAGCAGGTCCGGGCCTGAAGCTTTCTTT. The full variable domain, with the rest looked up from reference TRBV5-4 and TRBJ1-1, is ETGVTQSPTHLIKTRGQQVTLRCSSQSGHNTVSWYQQALGQGPQFIFQYYREEENGRGNFPPRFSGLQFPNYSSELNVNALELDDSALYLCASRSGPEAFFGQGTRLTVV.

Here the CDR3 DNA reads TGTGCCAGCAGCTTAATATCTCGGTTACCCGGGGAGCTGTTTTTT. This translates into CASSLISRLPGELFF. This rearrangement joins TRBV7-6 to TRBJ2-2; D is uncertain. The V gene's germline CDR1 is SGHVS and CDR2 FNYEAQ. With 2 bases removed from V and 6 bases from J, the gap between germline ends came to 13 bases. The CDR3 loop spans 15 amino acids.

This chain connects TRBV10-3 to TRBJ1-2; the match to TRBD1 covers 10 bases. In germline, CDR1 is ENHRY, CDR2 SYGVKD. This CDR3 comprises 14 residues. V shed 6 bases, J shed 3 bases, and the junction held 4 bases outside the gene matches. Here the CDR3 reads CAIRRDRGDYGYTF. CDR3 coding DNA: TGTGCCATCAGACGGGACAGGGGCGACTATGGCTACACCTTC.